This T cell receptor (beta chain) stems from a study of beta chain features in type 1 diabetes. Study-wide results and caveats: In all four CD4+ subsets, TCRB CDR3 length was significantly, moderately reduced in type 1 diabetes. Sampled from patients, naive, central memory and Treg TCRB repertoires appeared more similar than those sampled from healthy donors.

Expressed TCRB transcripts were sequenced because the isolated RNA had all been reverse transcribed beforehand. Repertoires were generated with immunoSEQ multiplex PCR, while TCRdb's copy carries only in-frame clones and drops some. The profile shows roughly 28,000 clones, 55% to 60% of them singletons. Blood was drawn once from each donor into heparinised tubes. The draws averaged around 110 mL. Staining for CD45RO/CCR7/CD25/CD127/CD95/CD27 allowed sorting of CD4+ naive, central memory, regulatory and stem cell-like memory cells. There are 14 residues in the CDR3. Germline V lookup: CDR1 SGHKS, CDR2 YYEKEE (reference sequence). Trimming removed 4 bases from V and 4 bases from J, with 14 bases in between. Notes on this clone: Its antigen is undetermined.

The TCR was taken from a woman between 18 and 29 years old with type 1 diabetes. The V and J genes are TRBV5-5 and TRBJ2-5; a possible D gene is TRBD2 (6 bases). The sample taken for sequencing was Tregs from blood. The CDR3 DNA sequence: TGTGCCAGCAGCCCCGGAGGGTGGCGAGAGACCCAGTACTTC. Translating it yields CASSPGGWRETQYF.